Listed below are T cell receptor beta chains from one sample, sequenced in a study of PD-1 blockade in classical Hodgkin lymphoma. The repertoire was sequenced with immunoSEQ multiplex PCR; TCRdb's copy has only in-frame clones and lacks some. This sample carries about 21,000 clones, 74% of them seen once, and the ten largest clones take 20% to 25%. The sequencing used peripheral blood mononuclear cells (PBMCs), collected at baseline. The receptors originated from a human donor with classical Hodgkin lymphoma. CDR3s include the opening cysteine and the closing phenylalanine or tryptophan. A D gene is named only where the DNA matches it firmly. Only part of the rows carry a size: once, few, many, or a class if the clone is expanded.

clone_size | j_call | d_call | v_call | cdr3_aa | cdr3_nt
few | TRBJ2-3 | - | TRBV7-2 | CASSLGFGRDTQYF | TGTGCCAGCAGCTTAGGATTCGGCAGAGATACGCAGTATTTT
- | TRBJ1-2 | TRBD1 | TRBV6-1 | CASGDSDRGYTF | TGTGCCAGTGGGGACAGTGATCGTGGCTACACCTTC
medium-sized | TRBJ1-2 | - | TRBV4-1 | CASSPTGAGGYTF | TGCGCCAGCAGCCCTACCGGGGCTGGTGGCTACACCTTC
- | TRBJ1-4 | TRBD1 | TRBV2 | CASKTGQGGGVGNEKLFF | TGTGCCAGCAAGACTGGACAGGGGGGGGGTGTTGGAAATGAAAAACTGTTTTTT
- | TRBJ1-2 | - | TRBV6-5 | CASSPTDNYGYTF | TGTGCCAGCAGCCCGACAGATAACTATGGCTACACCTTC
- | TRBJ1-2 | TRBD1 | TRBV27 | CASSLSRDSGTGGFNYGYTF | TGTGCCAGCAGTTTATCGAGGGACAGCGGGACAGGGGGATTTAACTATGGCTACACCTTC
- | TRBJ1-3 | - | TRBV6-1 | CASSVNKDGNTIYF | TGTGCCAGCAGCGTGAACAAGGACGGAAACACCATATATTTT
- | TRBJ1-2 | - | TRBV6-1 | CASSDGTGPPNYGYTF | TGTGCCAGCAGTGATGGGACGGGACCCCCGAACTATGGCTACACCTTC
- | TRBJ1-5 | - | TRBV30 | CAWSRAGKQPQHF | TGTGCCTGGAGTCGGGCCGGGAAGCAGCCCCAGCATTTT
- | TRBJ1-2 | TRBD1 | TRBV4-1 | CASSQDHNRDRGLGYTF | TGCGCCAGCAGCCAAGATCACAACCGGGACAGGGGGCTCGGCTACACCTTC
- | TRBJ2-1 | TRBD1 | TRBV18 | CASSRWGDRPTNEQFF | TGTGCCAGCTCACGATGGGGGGACAGGCCGACCAATGAGCAGTTCTTC
once | TRBJ1-6 | TRBD1 | TRBV19 | CASSMALTGGSYNSPLHF | TGTGCCAGTAGTATGGCCTTGACAGGGGGCTCTTATAATTCACCCCTCCACTTT
- | TRBJ1-2 | - | TRBV11-2 | CASSLQNRVSGYTF | TGTGCCAGCAGCTTACAGAACAGGGTTTCAGGCTACACCTTC
- | TRBJ2-5 | TRBD2 | TRBV7-2 | CASSFPAGGPGETQYF | TGTGCCAGCAGCTTCCCAGCGGGGGGGCCGGGAGAGACCCAGTACTTC
once | TRBJ2-2 | - | TRBV10-3 | CAISPAGRTGELFF | TGTGCCATCAGTCCGGCAGGGCGGACCGGGGAGCTGTTTTTT
- | TRBJ2-7 | TRBD2 | TRBV6-1 | CASSDLAELRHEQYF | TGTGCCAGCAGTGACCTAGCGGAACTACGCCACGAGCAGTACTTC
- | TRBJ2-2 | - | TRBV21-1 | CASSKAWQGHTGELFF | TGTGCCAGCAGCAAAGCGTGGCAGGGGCACACCGGGGAGCTGTTTTTT
few | TRBJ2-5 | - | TRBV27 | CASSKVGDQETQYF | TGTGCCAGCTCCAAAGTCGGGGACCAAGAGACCCAGTACTTC
- | TRBJ2-7 | TRBD2 | TRBV7-2 | CASSFPTSGRSTRGEQYF | TGTGCCAGCAGCTTTCCGACTAGCGGGAGATCAACGAGAGGCGAGCAGTACTTC
- | TRBJ1-2 | - | TRBV4-2 | CASSPFDWGQGYTF | TGTGCCAGCAGCCCATTTGATTGGGGCCAGGGCTACACCTTC
- | TRBJ2-4 | - | TRBV11-2 | CASSPRTALAKNIQYF | TGTGCCAGCAGCCCGCGGACGGCTCTAGCCAAAAACATTCAGTACTTC
few | TRBJ1-1 | - | TRBV7-9 | CASSTGRMNTEAFF | TGTGCCAGCAGTACAGGGAGGATGAACACTGAAGCTTTCTTT
- | TRBJ2-3 | - | TRBV2 | CASSDPGKGLWVDTQYF | TGTGCCAGCAGTGATCCCGGGAAGGGGCTATGGGTAGATACGCAGTATTTT
- | TRBJ1-5 | - | TRBV6-5 | CASSYGSSNQPQHF | TGTGCCAGCAGTTACGGGAGTAGCAATCAGCCCCAGCATTTT
- | TRBJ1-2 | - | TRBV9 | CASSTRPGPPQSYTF | TGTGCCAGCAGCACCCGCCCCGGGCCACCCCAAAGCTACACCTTC
once | TRBJ1-4 | - | TRBV5-1 | CASSLGPGMGEKLFF | TGCGCCAGCAGCTTGGGCCCTGGGATGGGGGAAAAACTGTTTTTT
- | TRBJ2-1 | - | TRBV6-7 | CASSSSGTLNGNEQFF | TGTGCCAGCAGTTCCTCGGGGACCCTCAATGGCAATGAGCAGTTCTTC
- | TRBJ1-3 | - | TRBV11-2 | CASSLLRISGNTIYF | TGTGCCAGCAGCTTATTACGGATCTCTGGAAACACCATATATTTT
- | TRBJ1-2 | - | TRBV9 | CASRGGSRDRYGYTF | TGTGCCAGCAGGGGTGGGAGTAGGGATCGGTATGGCTACACCTTC
- | TRBJ1-1 | - | TRBV11-2 | CASSLELNTEAFF | TGTGCCAGCAGCTTAGAACTGAACACTGAAGCTTTCTTT
- | TRBJ1-1 | - | TRBV28 | CASSLDIDTNTEAFF | TGTGCCAGCAGTTTAGATATAGACACCAACACTGAAGCTTTCTTT
few | TRBJ2-1 | - | TRBV2 | CARARQGGNEQFF | TGTGCCAGAGCTCGCCAGGGGGGCAATGAGCAGTTCTTC
- | TRBJ2-2 | TRBD1 | TRBV27 | CASSLWDSNTGELFF | TGTGCCAGCAGTCTATGGGACAGCAACACCGGGGAGCTGTTTTTT
- | TRBJ2-7 | - | TRBV27 | CASSYKPTESYEQYF | TGTGCCAGCAGTTATAAACCGACCGAGTCCTACGAGCAGTACTTC
once | TRBJ2-5 | - | TRBV19 | CASSFGPQETQYF | TGTGCCAGTAGTTTCGGGCCCCAAGAGACCCAGTACTTC
- | TRBJ2-6 | - | TRBV7-8 | CASSLAGVSGANVLTF | TGTGCCAGCAGCTTAGCCGGGGTCTCTGGGGCCAACGTCCTGACTTTC
- | TRBJ2-2 | - | TRBV4-3 | CASSQSPRANTGELFF | TGCGCCAGCAGCCAAAGCCCCAGGGCGAACACCGGGGAGCTGTTTTTT
- | TRBJ2-7 | TRBD2 | TRBV5-4 | CASSLSPGPGLVGNRGEQYF | TGTGCCAGCAGCTTGTCCCCCGGCCCTGGACTAGTCGGGAACCGGGGCGAGCAGTACTTC
- | TRBJ2-3 | - | TRBV7-9 | CASSLSGDTQYF | TGTGCCAGCAGCTTATCAGGAGATACGCAGTATTTT
many | TRBJ2-7 | TRBD2 | TRBV4-3 | CASSQNPGLASFEQYF | TGCGCCAGCAGCCAAAACCCAGGACTAGCCTCCTTCGAGCAGTACTTC
- | TRBJ2-7 | - | TRBV19 | CASSSGYEQYF | TGTGCCAGTAGTAGTGGCTACGAGCAGTACTTC
- | TRBJ2-7 | - | TRBV5-1 | CASSGTGTPTREQYF | TGCGCCAGCAGCGGAACCGGGACACCTACCAGGGAGCAGTACTTC
- | TRBJ2-1 | - | TRBV4-2 | CASSQDPRLSSYNEQFF | TGTGCCAGCAGCCAAGATCCGCGGCTGAGCTCCTACAATGAGCAGTTCTTC
- | TRBJ2-2 | - | TRBV10-3 | CAISESQTNTGELFF | TGTGCCATCAGTGAGTCGCAGACGAACACCGGGGAGCTGTTTTTT
- | TRBJ1-2 | TRBD1 | TRBV27 | CASSSLQGDNHYGYTF | TGTGCCAGCAGTTCCCTCCAGGGGGATAATCACTATGGCTACACCTTC
- | TRBJ1-2 | TRBD1 | TRBV10-3 | CAISEDRVGEGYTF | TGTGCCATCAGTGAGGACAGGGTGGGGGAAGGCTACACCTTC
- | TRBJ2-1 | - | TRBV9 | CASSDGSSYNEQFF | TGTGCCAGCAGCGACGGGAGCTCCTACAATGAGCAGTTCTTC
- | TRBJ2-5 | - | TRBV5-4 | CASSQRGDVGTETQYF | TGCGCCAGCAGCCAAAGGGGGGACGTGGGGACAGAGACCCAGTACTTC
- | TRBJ2-1 | TRBD2 | TRBV28 | CASSSAGGGDYNEQFF | TGTGCCAGCAGCTCCGCTGGGGGGGGAGACTACAATGAGCAGTTCTTC
- | TRBJ2-1 | - | TRBV27 | CASGGGLTANLNNEQFF | TGTGCCAGCGGGGGCGGACTCACAGCTAATCTTAACAATGAGCAGTTCTTC
- | TRBJ2-6 | - | TRBV30 | CAYDGLGGANVLTF | TGTGCCTACGATGGTTTGGGGGGGGCCAACGTCCTGACTTTC
- | TRBJ2-2 | TRBD2 | TRBV28 | CAAGLAGENTGELFF | TGTGCCGCGGGACTAGCGGGGGAAAACACCGGGGAGCTGTTTTTT
few | TRBJ1-2 | TRBD1 | TRBV20-1 | CSARDRWGYTF | TGCAGTGCCCGGGACAGGTGGGGCTACACCTTC
- | TRBJ1-2 | TRBD1 | TRBV6-6 | CASSYAGGTYGYTF | TGTGCCAGCAGTTACGCAGGGGGTACCTATGGCTACACCTTC
- | TRBJ2-3 | - | TRBV4-1 | CASSQKLGADTQYF | TGCGCCAGCAGCCAAAAACTGGGTGCAGATACGCAGTATTTT
- | TRBJ2-1 | - | TRBV7-3 | CASSLGSGDEQFF | TGTGCCAGCAGCTTAGGGTCAGGGGATGAGCAGTTCTTC
- | TRBJ2-4 | - | TRBV10-3 | CAISEWDQKNIQYF | TGTGCCATCAGTGAGTGGGACCAAAAAAACATTCAGTACTTC